The 25 T cell receptor beta chains listed next were all sequenced from one sample in a study of low-dose radiotherapy and immunotherapy resistance in tumors. Stated time point: before trial treatment. Alpha and beta chains were covered, as first-strand cDNA relied on TRAV- and TRBV-specific primers. Amplification, which lasted 20 to 25 PCR cycles, used a constant-region primer and V-primer adapter to amplify TCRs. One entry per CDR3 protein, called by TCRdb with MiXCR from the reads. The sample gives about 39,000 distinct CDR3 sequences, 25% to 40% of which show up once; 3.7% is in the top ten. The material was PBMCs, obtained before treatment. These receptors came from a male donor with gallbladder cancer.

The rearrangement joins TRBV27 to TRBJ2-1, with D perhaps matching TRBD2 (5 bases). This CDR3 comprises 14 residues. Trimming took off 5 bases at V and 7 bases at J, with 15 bases between the two ends. Germline V gene lookup returns CDR1 MNHEY and CDR2 SMNVEV (reference sequence). CDR3 residues: CASSTPRWENEQFF. DNA for the CDR3: TGTGCCAGCAGTACCCCAAGGTGGGAGAATGAGCAGTTCTTC.

Remarks on this clonotype: Being one base from a much bigger clone, this may be a read error. V usage is TRBV6-2 or TRBV6-3 and J usage is TRBJ2-3; TRBD1 agrees at 7 bases. The CDR3 contains 17 residues. CDR1 and CDR2 from the germline V gene are MNHEY and SVGEGT. This chain's CDR3 is CASSYALRQGSTGTQYF. The CDR3 DNA reads as TGTGCCAGCAGTTACGCCCTCCGACAGGGTAGCACAGGTACGCAGTATTTT.

In this sample, this clonotype turned up many times. J is TRBJ2-7 and V is TRBV5-1; 10 bases are shared with TRBD2. There are 14 residues in the CDR3. V trimming: 4 bases; J trimming: 5 bases; junction bases outside the gene matches: 6. The germline CDR1 and CDR2 sequences are SGHRS and YFSETQ. Here the CDR3 DNA reads TGCGCCAGCAGCGCGCTAGCGGGAGTCGACGAGCAGTACTTC. Translating gives CASSALAGVDEQYF.

There are many counts of this clonotype. V is TRBV11-2 and J is TRBJ1-1, with D perhaps TRBD1 (5 bases). This CDR3 is 14 amino acids long. Between the trimmed V and J ends, which lost 5 bases and 3 bases, there was a span of 13 bases. Per germline, CDR1 SGHAT and CDR2 FQNNGV. CDR3 sequence: CASSRDLWDTEAFF. The CDR3 bases are TGTGCCAGCAGCCGGGACTTATGGGACACTGAAGCTTTCTTT.

The V gene is TRBV6-1, the J gene TRBJ2-3; D is possibly TRBD2 (7 bases). CDR3 length: 15 residues. V lost 6 bases and J 4 bases, leaving 17 bases between the germline ends. Germline V gene data show CDR1 as MNHNS and CDR2 as SASEGT. CDR3 sequence reads: CASSQRGAPADTQYF. CDR3 DNA sequence: TGTGCCAGCAGCCAACGGGGGGCCCCTGCAGATACGCAGTATTTT.

V usage is TRBV14 and J usage is TRBJ2-5, with 11 bases lining up with TRBD2. In germline, CDR1 is SGHDN, CDR2 FVKESK. V gave up 1 base and J gave up 4 bases; unmatched junction bases: 2. This CDR3 region has 15 residues. CDR3: CASSQGLAGRETQYF. The CDR3 nucleotides are TGTGCCAGCAGCCAAGGACTAGCGGGAAGAGAGACCCAGTACTTC.

In this sample, this clonotype turned up many times. The gene calls are TRBV20-1 and TRBJ2-3; 12 nucleotides align to TRBD2. The CDR3 has 14 residues. Germline CDR1 is DFQATT and CDR2 is SNEGSKA (reference sequence). Trimming cost V 5 bases and J 2 bases; bases outside gene matches: 2. Here the CDR3 reads CSARTSGDTDTQYF. For the CDR3, the DNA is TGCAGTGCTCGGACTAGCGGGGACACAGATACGCAGTATTTT.

Concerning this clonotype: Given a much more abundant clone one base away, this may be a read error. The chain recombines TRBV6-1 with TRBJ2-3; D unresolved. CDR3 length: 16 amino acids. V lost 8 bases and J lost 1, with 19 bases in between. The germline gives CDR1 MNHNS, CDR2 SASEGT. CDR3 coding DNA: TGTGCCAGCTGTACTCGGACGTTACTGGGCACAGATACGCAGTATTTT. This translates into CASCTRTLLGTDTQYF.

This clonotype was counted at least ten times. This chain joins TRBV3-1 and TRBJ1-2, with 7 nucleotides matching TRBD1. J lost 2 bases, V lost 5 bases, and 5 bases had no gene match. The length of the CDR3 is 14 residues. The germline V gene has CDR1 LGHDT and CDR2 YNNKEL (reference sequence). The CDR3 protein is CASSKGTANYGYTF. CDR3 sequence (DNA): TGTGCCAGCAGCAAGGGGACAGCCAACTATGGCTACACCTTC.

This clonotype was detected many times. The chain recombines TRBV6-2 or TRBV6-3 with TRBJ2-3; D is tentatively TRBD1 or TRBD2 (6 bases each). Trimming cost V 0 bases and J 4 bases, with 14 bases left between them. Per the germline V gene, CDR1 is MNHEY and CDR2 is SVGEGT. The CDR3 totals 16 residues. CDR3 residues: CASSYSQGRIADTQYF. The CDR3, as DNA: TGTGCCAGCAGTTACTCTCAGGGGAGGATAGCAGATACGCAGTATTTT.

This clonotype was observed many times. The chain joins TRBV5-6 to TRBJ1-1, with 10 bases that match TRBD1. The germline CDR1 and CDR2 sequences are SGHDT and YYEEEE. With V trimmed by 4 bases and J by 4 bases, 4 bases remained unmatched. There are 14 residues in the CDR3. The CDR3 loop is CASSGGTGATEAFF. Here the CDR3 DNA reads TGTGCCAGCAGCGGGGGGACAGGGGCCACTGAAGCTTTCTTT. The full variable domain, its missing parts supplied by reference TRBV5-6 and TRBJ1-1, is DAGVTQSPTHLIKTRGQQVTLRCSPKSGHDTVSWYQQALGQGPQFIFQYYEEEERQRGNFPDRFSGHQFPNYSSELNVNALLLGDSALYLCASSGGTGATEAFFGQGTRLTVV.

This clonotype was seen many times. The J gene is TRBJ1-3, the V gene TRBV4-2; D gene ambiguous. V was trimmed by 5 bases and J by 5 bases, leaving 22 bases between them. This CDR3 spans 17 amino acids. The germline V gene encodes CDR1 LGHNA and CDR2 YNFKEQ. The CDR3 nucleotides are TGTGCCAGCAGCGCTGCTTACCAGAACACTGGACGAAACACCATATATTTT. This codes for CASSAAYQNTGRNTIYF.

The V gene is TRBV5-1, the J gene TRBJ2-2; 8 bases agree with TRBD1. The germline CDR1 and CDR2 sequences are SGHRS and YFSETQ. The CDR3 extends over 15 amino acids. Trimming cost V 4 bases and J 6 bases; bases outside gene matches: 8. The CDR3: CASSRDRSMPGELFF. For the CDR3, the DNA is TGCGCCAGCAGCCGGGACAGGTCTATGCCCGGGGAGCTGTTTTTT.

This clonotype was found a few times. This chain connects TRBV6-6 to TRBJ1-2; D is possibly TRBD1 (5 bases). The CDR3 is made up of 15 amino acids. Germline-derived CDR1 and CDR2 are MNHNY and SVGAGI (reference sequence). Between the trimmed V and J ends, which lost 7 bases and 6 bases, there was a span of 21 bases. CDR3 nucleotides: TGTGCCAGCAATAGAAAAGAGGGGAAGATTGATGGCTACACCTTC. Protein: CASNRKEGKIDGYTF.

This clonotype was counted many times. The J gene is TRBJ1-1, the V gene TRBV20-1; TRBD1 is a possible D gene (5 bases). CDR1 is DFQATT, CDR2 SNEGSKA, per germline (reference sequence). The CDR3 contains 14 residues. Trimming removed 2 bases from V and 0 bases from J, with 10 bases in between. CDR3 sequence reads: CSARSIGVNTEAFF. Written as DNA, the CDR3 is TGCAGTGCTAGATCCATAGGGGTGAACACTGAAGCTTTCTTT.

The rearrangement joins TRBV5-1 to TRBJ2-1; 9 nucleotides line up with TRBD1. In germline, CDR1 is SGHRS, CDR2 YFSETQ. J was trimmed by 7 bases and V by 6 bases; bases with no gene match: 11. The CDR3 sequence is 15 residues long. CDR3 sequence reads: CASTIVQGAPNEQFF. The CDR3 DNA reads TGCGCCAGCACCATCGTACAGGGGGCACCGAATGAGCAGTTCTTC.

This clonotype came up many times. CDR3 DNA: TGTGCCAGCAGCCTGCGCCGCCGGGGGGCCGGTAACATTCAGTACTTC. Its translation: CASSLRRRGAGNIQYF. V usage is TRBV13 and J usage is TRBJ2-4, with D possibly TRBD2 on 7 matching bases. V dropped 5 bases and J dropped 7 bases, with 21 bases sitting between them. This CDR3 has 16 amino acids. The V gene's germline CDR1 is PRHDT and CDR2 FYEKMQ (reference sequence).

This clonotype was seen repeatedly, ten times or more. V and J are TRBV6-6 and TRBJ2-3; D uncertain. With 5 bases removed from V and 1 base from J, the gap between germline ends came to 16 bases. The CDR3 covers 16 residues. The germline gives CDR1 MNHNY, CDR2 SVGAGI (reference sequence). For the CDR3, the DNA is TGTGCCAGCAGTACTCGGACGTTACTGGGCACAGATACGCAGTATTTT. It yields the protein CASSTRTLLGTDTQYF.

In this sample, this clonotype is medium-sized. The chain recombines TRBV28 with TRBJ2-7, with 14 bases matching TRBD2. Germline trimming cut 11 bases from V and 3 bases from J; bases unmatched to any gene: 12. CDR3 size: 16 residues. Germline V gives CDR1 MDHEN, CDR2 SYDVKM. For the CDR3, the DNA is TGTGCCGTTACCGAAGGGACTAGCGGGAGTTTCTACGAGCAGTACTTC. It encodes CAVTEGTSGSFYEQYF.

The chain couples TRBV5-6 to TRBJ2-7; TRBD1 might be the D (6 bases). This CDR3 region has 14 residues. V was clipped by 5 bases and J by 0 bases, with 12 bases between them. CDR1 and CDR2 (germline): SGHDT, YYEEEE. The CDR3 loop is CASSSGQNSYEQYF. The CDR3 region has the DNA TGTGCCAGCAGTTCCGGACAGAACTCCTACGAGCAGTACTTC.

The chain has TRBV9 and TRBJ2-5; 13 positions match TRBD2. The ends lost 4 bases at V and 5 bases at J; junction bases unmatched: 8. The CDR3 is made up of 16 amino acids. Per the germline V gene, CDR1 is SGDLS and CDR2 is YYNGEE. The DNA of the CDR3 is TGTGCCAGCAGCCCGAGGACTAGCGGGAGTGGGGAGACCCAGTACTTC. It is translated as CASSPRTSGSGETQYF.

V is TRBV7-2 and J is TRBJ1-1; tentative D call: TRBD1 (6 bases). The CDR3 contains 15 residues. Germline V lookup: CDR1 SGHTA, CDR2 FQGNSA. Trimming took 5 bases from V and 5 from J, leaving 18 bases between them. CDR3 region: CASSPLGTTGTEAFF. CDR3 nucleotide sequence: TGTGCCAGCAGCCCCCTCGGGACAACAGGTACTGAAGCTTTCTTT.

The rearrangement joins TRBV6-2 or TRBV6-3 to TRBJ2-2, with 8 bases aligning to TRBD1. Germline CDR1 and CDR2: MNHEY and SVGEGT. V lost 4 bases, J lost 4 bases, and 8 bases stayed unmatched. The CDR3 contains 16 residues. In DNA form, the CDR3 reads TGTGCCAGCAGTTCTGGACAGGGCAAGGGCACCGGGGAGCTGTTTTTT. This codes for CASSSGQGKGTGELFF.

This clonotype was seen repeatedly, ten times or more. The CDR3 coding sequence is TGCGCCAGCAGCCGAATTGACGGGCGGAGGGCTTACGAGCAGTACTTC. The encoded protein is CASSRIDGRRAYEQYF. This chain joins TRBV5-1 and TRBJ2-7; the D gene is possibly TRBD2 (6 bases). Germline-derived CDR1 and CDR2 are SGHRS and YFSETQ. V was pared by 4 bases and J by 4 bases, with 21 bases between. The CDR3 length is 16 residues.

This clonotype has a single count. This chain links TRBV3-1 with TRBJ2-5; tentative D call: TRBD2 (6 bases). There are 17 residues in the CDR3. The V end lost 1 base, the J end lost 5 bases, and 20 bases lay between the germline ends. The germline CDR1 and CDR2 sequences are LGHDT and YNNKEL (reference sequence). The CDR3 DNA reads TGTGCCAGCAGCCAAGGTATGGTAGCGGACCAGCAGGAGACCCAGTACTTC. Protein: CASSQGMVADQQETQYF.